The 21 T cell receptor beta chains in this list originate from one sample, sequenced in a study of siplizumab effects on memory and regulatory T cells. Clones were sequenced by immunoSEQ multiplex PCR, and TCRdb holds only the in-frame ones, with some missing. The table shows around 78,000 clones, with about 90% occurring only once. Sequencing input: CD8+ T cells sorted from blood. These receptors originate from a human donor in good health.

The rearrangement uses TRBV19 and TRBJ1-1, with unresolved D. Per the germline V gene, CDR1 is LNHDA and CDR2 is SQIVND (reference sequence). The CDR3 totals 12 residues. V was cut by 6 bases and J by 1 base, with 6 bases left in between. The CDR3 region has the DNA TGTGCCAGTAGGTTCGGGAACACTGAAGCTTTCTTT. Translated: CASRFGNTEAFF. The whole variable domain, remainder taken from reference TRBV19 and TRBJ1-1, is DGGITQSPKYLFRKEGQNVTLSCEQNLNHDAMYWYRQDPGQGLRLIYYSQIVNDFQKGDIAEGYSVSREKKESFPLTVTSAQKNPTAFYLCASRFGNTEAFFGQGTRLTVV.

CDR3 amino acids: CASSFVGEQFF. The CDR3 DNA sequence: TGTGCCAGCAGTTTCGTAGGGGAGCAGTTCTTC. The chain employs TRBV27 and TRBJ2-1, with D hard to call. CDR1 is MNHEY and CDR2 is SMNVEV in the germline V gene (reference sequence). The CDR3 extends over 11 amino acids. Trimming cost V 3 bases and J 10 bases, with 7 bases left between them.

This clone turned up a few times. This chain connects TRBV9 to TRBJ1-4; TRBD1 matches 8 bases. CDR1 is SGDLS and CDR2 is YYNGEE in the germline V gene. The CDR3 spans 16 residues. The V gene end was trimmed by 1 base and the J gene end by 3 bases; junction bases not matched to a gene: 5. CDR3 region: CASSVYPGQANEKLFF. In DNA, the CDR3 is TGTGCCAGCAGCGTATATCCGGGACAGGCTAATGAAAAACTGTTTTTT.

The rearrangement links TRBV11-2 to TRBJ2-2, with TRBD1 identical over 9 bases. J gave up 4 bases and V 6 bases, and 9 bases lay outside the gene matches. CDR1 SGHAT and CDR2 FQNNGV come from the germline V gene. The CDR3 runs to 16 residues. The DNA for the CDR3 is TGTGCCAGCAGTTTAACGGGACAGGGCCTCACCGGGGAGCTGTTTTTT. Amino acids: CASSLTGQGLTGELFF.

This chain uses TRBV19 with TRBJ2-7; D call uncertain. Looked up from germline, CDR1 is LNHDA and CDR2 is SQIVND (reference sequence). CDR3 size: 14 residues. Trimming took 1 base from V and 0 from J, leaving 7 bases between them. CDR3 bases: TGTGCCAGTAGTATAGCCCGGAGCTCCTACGAGCAGTACTTC. Its translation: CASSIARSSYEQYF. Filled out from reference TRBV19 and TRBJ2-7, the complete variable domain reads DGGITQSPKYLFRKEGQNVTLSCEQNLNHDAMYWYRQDPGQGLRLIYYSQIVNDFQKGDIAEGYSVSREKKESFPLTVTSAQKNPTAFYLCASSIARSSYEQYFGPGTRLTVT.

This chain links TRBV5-1 with TRBJ2-1; D perhaps matches TRBD1 (5 bases). V shed 0 bases and J shed 4 bases, with 11 bases lying between them. This CDR3 region has 15 residues. Germline V gene lookup returns CDR1 SGHRS and CDR2 YFSETQ. CDR3 in DNA: TGCGCCAGCAGCTTGGCCGGCAGGGAATACAATGAGCAGTTCTTC. Amino acid sequence: CASSLAGREYNEQFF.

This chain links TRBV19 with TRBJ2-6, with unresolved D. Germline V gene sequence: CDR1 LNHDA, CDR2 SQIVND (reference sequence). The CDR3 contains 15 residues. The V gene lost 10 bases and the J gene lost 2 bases, with 15 bases spanning the gap. Here the CDR3 reads CATSRGPAGANVLTF. The CDR3 DNA is TGTGCCACCTCTCGCGGTCCGGCTGGGGCCAACGTCCTGACTTTC.

The chain links TRBV6-1 to TRBJ2-7, with D uncertain. The length of the CDR3 is 15 residues. V gave up 2 bases and J gave up 5 bases, with 16 bases separating them. The germline CDR1 and CDR2 sequences are MNHNS and SASEGT. This CDR3 is CASSESLLPGDEQYF. CDR3 DNA sequence: TGTGCCAGCAGTGAATCGCTCCTTCCGGGCGACGAGCAGTACTTC.

The V call is TRBV9, the J call TRBJ2-5; a weak D match, TRBD1 (6 bases). Judging by the DNA end, TRBJ2-7 fits better; the J call may be wrong. CDR1 SGDLS and CDR2 YYNGEE come from the germline V gene. This CDR3 has 13 residues. The DNA for the CDR3 is TGTGCCAGCAGCGTAGGGGACACCTACGAGCAGTACTTC. Protein: CASSVGDTYEQYF.

The V and J genes are TRBV7-9 and TRBJ2-7; a weak D match, TRBD2 (5 bases). The CDR3 consists of 13 residues. Germline-derived CDR1 and CDR2 are SEHNR and FQNEAQ (reference sequence). V was shortened by 5 bases and J by 5 bases, with 13 bases between the two germline ends. The CDR3 DNA reads as TGTGCCAGCAGCCCCCCTACTAGGCACGAGCAGTACTTC. This encodes CASSPPTRHEQYF.

The chain joins TRBV5-8 to TRBJ2-7, with unresolved D. This CDR3 comprises 12 residues. Germline-derived CDR1 and CDR2 are SGHTS and YDEGEE. Deletions cut 2 bases from V and 7 bases from J, with 10 bases between. The DNA for the CDR3 is TGTGCCAGCAGCTTTTTAGTTGGTGAGCAGTACTTC. Translating gives CASSFLVGEQYF.

The chain carries TRBV9 and TRBJ1-5; 10 bases fit TRBD1. J was trimmed by 7 bases and V by 3 bases; bases with no gene match: 10. The germline V gene encodes CDR1 SGDLS and CDR2 YYNGEE. The CDR3 is 16 amino acids. In DNA form, the CDR3 reads TGTGCCAGCAGCGCCCAACCGGGACAGGGGAGACAGCCCCAGCATTTT. Its protein is CASSAQPGQGRQPQHF.

The chain recombines TRBV4-1 with TRBJ2-1; TRBD2 matches at 8 bases. The CDR3 has 15 residues. Germline V gives CDR1 MGHRA, CDR2 YSYEKL. V trimming: 3 bases; J trimming: 4 bases; junction bases outside the gene matches: 5. CDR3 protein: CASSHSSGQYNEQFF. The CDR3 DNA sequence: TGCGCCAGCAGCCATTCTAGCGGGCAATACAATGAGCAGTTCTTC.

This chain joins TRBV4-1 and TRBJ2-7; D is uncertain. V shed 5 bases and J shed 1 base, with 9 bases lying between them. Germline CDR1 is MGHRA and CDR2 is YSYEKL. The CDR3 consists of 13 residues. CDR3: CASSRPGSYEQYF. CDR3 coding DNA: TGCGCCAGCAGCAGGCCAGGATCCTACGAGCAGTACTTC.

V is TRBV13 and J is TRBJ2-5; D assignment may be TRBD1 or TRBD2 (5 bases each). V gave up 5 bases and J gave up 2 bases, with 12 bases separating them. The germline V gene has CDR1 PRHDT and CDR2 FYEKMQ (reference sequence). This CDR3 contains 14 residues. CDR3 protein: CASSARDQQETQYF. CDR3 DNA: TGTGCCAGCAGCGCCCGGGACCAACAAGAGACCCAGTACTTC.

This chain connects TRBV7-9 to TRBJ1-1; maybe TRBD1 (6 bases). The CDR3 consists of 15 residues. V lost 5 bases, J lost 1 base, and 14 bases lay in between. CDR1 and CDR2 from the germline V gene are SEHNR and FQNEAQ (reference sequence). CDR3 bases: TGTGCCAGCAGCACCTGGACAGTACAGAACACTGAAGCTTTCTTT. Protein sequence: CASSTWTVQNTEAFF.

This chain uses TRBV6-5 with TRBJ2-1; D possibly uses TRBD1 or TRBD2 (6 bases each). This CDR3 is built from 14 residues. Germline V gene lookup returns CDR1 MNHEY and CDR2 SVGAGI. V lost 2 bases, J lost 6 bases, and 11 bases lay in between. The CDR3 coding sequence is TGTGCCAGCAGTTACCATGGAGGGGGCAATGAGCAGTTCTTC. This sequence encodes CASSYHGGGNEQFF.

This CDR3 is CASGAGEAYNEQFF. CDR3 nucleotide sequence: TGTGCCAGCGGGGCGGGAGAAGCCTACAATGAGCAGTTCTTC. V usage is TRBV7-2 and J usage is TRBJ2-1, with 7 bases lining up with TRBD2. The trim removed 8 bases at V and 2 bases at J, leaving 6 bases unmatched. CDR3 size: 14 residues. Germline-derived CDR1 and CDR2 are SGHTA and FQGNSA.

This chain joins TRBV6-6 and TRBJ1-1; D is undetermined. There are 11 residues in the CDR3. Germline assignment: CDR1 MNHNY and CDR2 SVGAGI (reference sequence). The V gene lost 6 bases and the J gene lost 8 bases, with 10 bases spanning the gap. CDR3 sequence: CASRRDKEAFF. The DNA of the CDR3 is TGTGCCAGCAGGCGAGATAAGGAAGCTTTCTTT.

This clone has only one observation. CDR3 bases: TGTGCCTGGAGTACAGTAACTAATGAAAAACTGTTTTTT. Translating gives CAWSTVTNEKLFF. The V gene is TRBV30, the J gene TRBJ1-4; D gene unclear. The CDR3 sequence is 13 residues long. V was shortened by 2 bases and J by 1 base, with 5 bases between the two germline ends. Per germline, CDR1 GTSNPN and CDR2 SVGIG (reference sequence).

The chain links TRBV15 to TRBJ2-7, with unresolved D. Germline values: CDR1 LNHNV, CDR2 YYDKDF (reference sequence). CDR3 size: 14 residues. Deletions cut 6 bases from V and 5 bases from J, with 17 bases between. The CDR3: CATSPDPDDHEQYF. The CDR3 nucleotides are TGTGCCACCAGTCCGGACCCCGATGACCACGAGCAGTACTTC.